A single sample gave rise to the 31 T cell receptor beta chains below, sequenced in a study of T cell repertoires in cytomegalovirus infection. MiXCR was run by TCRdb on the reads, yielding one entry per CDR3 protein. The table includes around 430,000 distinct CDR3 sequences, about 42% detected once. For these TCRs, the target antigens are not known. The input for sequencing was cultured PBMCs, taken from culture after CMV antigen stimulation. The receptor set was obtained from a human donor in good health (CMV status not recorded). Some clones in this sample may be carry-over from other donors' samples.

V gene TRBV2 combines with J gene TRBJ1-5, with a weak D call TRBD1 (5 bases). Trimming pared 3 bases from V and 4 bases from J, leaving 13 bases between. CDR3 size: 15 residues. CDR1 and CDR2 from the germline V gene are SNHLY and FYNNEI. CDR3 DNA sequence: TGTGCCAGCAGTGACTGGGGGGTTAGGAATCAGCCCCAGCATTTT. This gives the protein CASSDWGVRNQPQHF.

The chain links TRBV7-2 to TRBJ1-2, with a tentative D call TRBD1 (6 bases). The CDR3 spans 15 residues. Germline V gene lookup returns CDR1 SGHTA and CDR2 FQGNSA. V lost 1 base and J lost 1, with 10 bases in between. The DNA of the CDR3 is TGTGCCAGCAGCTTAGTTGCGGACAGTAACTATGGCTACACCTTC. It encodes CASSLVADSNYGYTF.

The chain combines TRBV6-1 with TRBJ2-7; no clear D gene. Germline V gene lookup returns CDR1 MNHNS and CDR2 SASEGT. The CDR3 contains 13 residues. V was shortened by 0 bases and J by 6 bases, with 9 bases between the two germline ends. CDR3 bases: TGTGCCAGCAGTGAAGCTAGAACCGGCGAGCAGTACTTC. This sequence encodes CASSEARTGEQYF.

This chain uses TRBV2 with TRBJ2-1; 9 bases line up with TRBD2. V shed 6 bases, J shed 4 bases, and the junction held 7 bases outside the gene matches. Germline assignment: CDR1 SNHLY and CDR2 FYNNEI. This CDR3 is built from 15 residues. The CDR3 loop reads CASSVLAGPYNEQFF. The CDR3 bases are TGTGCCAGCAGCGTTCTAGCGGGACCATACAATGAGCAGTTCTTC.

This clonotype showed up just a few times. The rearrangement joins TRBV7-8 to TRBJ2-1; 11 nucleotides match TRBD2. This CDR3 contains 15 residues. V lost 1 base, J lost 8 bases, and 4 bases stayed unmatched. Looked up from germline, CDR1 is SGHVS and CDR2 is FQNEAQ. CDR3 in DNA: TGTGCCAGCAGCTTAGTAGCGGGGGGGCGGGATGAGCAGTTCTTC. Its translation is CASSLVAGGRDEQFF.

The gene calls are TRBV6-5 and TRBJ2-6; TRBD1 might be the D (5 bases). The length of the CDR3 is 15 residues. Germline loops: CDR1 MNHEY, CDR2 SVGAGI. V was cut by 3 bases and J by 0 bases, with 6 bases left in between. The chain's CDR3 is CASSYTGSGANVLTF. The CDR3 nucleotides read TGTGCCAGCAGTTATACAGGCTCTGGGGCCAACGTCCTGACTTTC.

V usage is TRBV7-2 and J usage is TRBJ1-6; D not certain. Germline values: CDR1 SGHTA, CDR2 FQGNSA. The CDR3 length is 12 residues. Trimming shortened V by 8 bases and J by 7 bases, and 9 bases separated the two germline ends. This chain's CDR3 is CASFLGNSPLHF. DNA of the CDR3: TGTGCCAGCTTTTTGGGGAATTCACCCCTCCACTTT.

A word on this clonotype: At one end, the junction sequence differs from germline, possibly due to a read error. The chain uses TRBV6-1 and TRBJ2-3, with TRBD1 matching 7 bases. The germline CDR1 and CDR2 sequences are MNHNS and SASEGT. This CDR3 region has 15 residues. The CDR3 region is CASSEAGTETDTLYF. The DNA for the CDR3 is TGTGCCAGCAGTGAAGCGGGGACAGAGACAGATACGCTGTATTTT.

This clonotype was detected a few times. CDR3 region: CASSLRWDEKLFF. The CDR3 DNA sequence: TGTGCCAGCTCCCTAAGGTGGGATGAAAAACTGTTTTTT. The chain links TRBV7-8 to TRBJ1-4, with D uncertain. CDR1 SGHVS and CDR2 FQNEAQ come from the germline V gene. The germline V and J ends were trimmed by 8 bases and 6 bases, with 13 bases remaining between them. The CDR3 has 13 amino acids.

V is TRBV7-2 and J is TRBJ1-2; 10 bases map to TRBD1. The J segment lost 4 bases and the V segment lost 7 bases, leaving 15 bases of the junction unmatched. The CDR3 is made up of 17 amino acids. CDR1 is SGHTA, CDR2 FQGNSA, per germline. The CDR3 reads CASTPGGQGSRGYGYTF. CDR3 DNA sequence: TGTGCCAGCACCCCCGGGGGACAGGGGAGTCGTGGCTATGGCTACACCTTC.

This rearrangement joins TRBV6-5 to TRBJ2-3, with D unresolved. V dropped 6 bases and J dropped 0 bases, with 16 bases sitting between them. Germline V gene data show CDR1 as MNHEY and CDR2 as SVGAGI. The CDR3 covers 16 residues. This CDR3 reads CASRGFLETSTDTQYF. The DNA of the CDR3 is TGTGCCAGCAGGGGGTTTCTGGAAACTAGCACAGATACGCAGTATTTT.

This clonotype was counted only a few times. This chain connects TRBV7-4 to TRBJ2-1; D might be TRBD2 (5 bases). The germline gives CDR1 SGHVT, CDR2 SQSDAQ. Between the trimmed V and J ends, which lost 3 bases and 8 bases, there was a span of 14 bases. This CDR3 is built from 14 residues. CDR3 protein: CASSFRGSLDEQFF. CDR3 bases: TGTGCCAGCAGCTTCCGAGGGAGTCTAGATGAGCAGTTCTTC.

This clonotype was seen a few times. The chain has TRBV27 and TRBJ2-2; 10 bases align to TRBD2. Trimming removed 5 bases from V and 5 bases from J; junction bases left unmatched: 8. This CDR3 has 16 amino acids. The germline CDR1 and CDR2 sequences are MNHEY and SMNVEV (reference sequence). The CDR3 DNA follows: TGTGCCAGCAGTCCCGGACTAGCGGAGGGGACCGGGGAGCTGTTTTTT. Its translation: CASSPGLAEGTGELFF.

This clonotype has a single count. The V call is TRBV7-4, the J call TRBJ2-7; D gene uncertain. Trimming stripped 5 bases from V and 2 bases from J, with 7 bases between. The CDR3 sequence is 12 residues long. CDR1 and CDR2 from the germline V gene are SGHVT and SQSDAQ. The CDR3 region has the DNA TGTGCCAGCAGCCACATGGCCTACGAGCAGTACTTC. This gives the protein CASSHMAYEQYF.

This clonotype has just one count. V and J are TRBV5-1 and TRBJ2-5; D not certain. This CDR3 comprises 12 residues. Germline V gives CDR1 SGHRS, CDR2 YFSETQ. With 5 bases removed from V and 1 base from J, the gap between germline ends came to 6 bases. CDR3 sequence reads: CASRISQETQYF. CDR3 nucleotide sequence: TGCGCCAGCAGGATAAGCCAAGAGACCCAGTACTTC.

The chain's CDR3 is CSARGRGRYNEQFF. For the CDR3, the DNA is TGCAGTGCTAGAGGGCGGGGCCGATACAATGAGCAGTTCTTC. The V gene is TRBV20-1, the J gene TRBJ2-1; D may be TRBD2 (6 bases). Per germline, CDR1 DFQATT and CDR2 SNEGSKA (reference sequence). The CDR3 is made up of 14 amino acids. V was clipped by 1 base and J by 4 bases, with 11 bases between them.

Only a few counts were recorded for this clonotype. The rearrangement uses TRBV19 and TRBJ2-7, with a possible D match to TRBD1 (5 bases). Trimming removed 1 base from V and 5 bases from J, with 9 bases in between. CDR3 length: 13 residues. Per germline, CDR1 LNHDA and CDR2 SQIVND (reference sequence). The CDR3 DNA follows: TGTGCCAGTAGTATAGGAGGCAGGGACGAGCAGTACTTC. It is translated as CASSIGGRDEQYF.

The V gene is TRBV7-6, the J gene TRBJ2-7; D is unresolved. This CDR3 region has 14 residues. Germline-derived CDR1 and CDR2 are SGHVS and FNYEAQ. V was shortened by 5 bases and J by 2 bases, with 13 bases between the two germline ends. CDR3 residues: CASSPSGKTYEQYF. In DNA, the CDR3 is TGTGCCAGCAGCCCCTCGGGCAAGACCTACGAGCAGTACTTC.

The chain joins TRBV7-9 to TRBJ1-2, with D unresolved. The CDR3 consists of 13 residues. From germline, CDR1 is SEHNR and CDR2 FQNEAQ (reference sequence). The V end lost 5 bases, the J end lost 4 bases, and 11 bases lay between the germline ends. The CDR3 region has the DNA TGTGCCAGCAGCGTCTCGGAGGTCTATGGCTACACCTTC. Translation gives CASSVSEVYGYTF.

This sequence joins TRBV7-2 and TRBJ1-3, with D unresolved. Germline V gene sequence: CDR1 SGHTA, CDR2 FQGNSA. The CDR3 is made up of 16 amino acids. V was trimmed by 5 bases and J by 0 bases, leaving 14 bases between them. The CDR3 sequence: CASSPPPGNSGNTIYF. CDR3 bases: TGTGCCAGCAGCCCCCCCCCGGGAAACTCTGGAAACACCATATATTTT.

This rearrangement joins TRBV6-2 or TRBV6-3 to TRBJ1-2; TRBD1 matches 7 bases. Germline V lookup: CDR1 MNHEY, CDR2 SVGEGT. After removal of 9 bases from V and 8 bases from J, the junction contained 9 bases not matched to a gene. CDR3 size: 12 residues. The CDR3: CASRDSGAGYTF. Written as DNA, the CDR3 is TGTGCCAGTCGGGACAGTGGGGCCGGCTACACCTTC.

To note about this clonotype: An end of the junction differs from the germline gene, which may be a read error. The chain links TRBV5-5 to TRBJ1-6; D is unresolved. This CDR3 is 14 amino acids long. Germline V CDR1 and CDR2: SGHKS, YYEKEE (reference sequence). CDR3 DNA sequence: TGTGCCAGCAGTCCGTTCTCCTACAATTCACCCCTCCACTTT. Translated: CASSPFSYNSPLHF.

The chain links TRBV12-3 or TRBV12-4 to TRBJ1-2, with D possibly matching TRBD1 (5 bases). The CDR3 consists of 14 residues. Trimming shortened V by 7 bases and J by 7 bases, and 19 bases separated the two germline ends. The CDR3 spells CASTMGVIGGGYTF. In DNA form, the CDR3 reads TGTGCCAGCACCATGGGGGTAATCGGTGGTGGCTACACCTTC.

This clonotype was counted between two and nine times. This chain's CDR3 is CASSLATGGRENIQYF. CDR3 nucleotide sequence: TGTGCCAGCAGCTTAGCGACGGGCGGGAGAGAAAACATTCAGTACTTC. V is TRBV7-8 and J is TRBJ2-4; 7 bases map to TRBD2. CDR1 is SGHVS, CDR2 FQNEAQ, per germline. The J segment lost 5 bases and the V segment lost 0 bases, leaving 7 bases of the junction unmatched. The length of the CDR3 is 16 residues.

The CDR3 DNA reads as TGTGCCAGTAGTCGGGGAGTAGTGGAAAGACTAGCCCCCCTATACAATGAGCAGTTCTTC. It specifies CASSRGVVERLAPLYNEQFF. The chain carries TRBV19 and TRBJ2-1; 7 bases agree with TRBD2. The germline gives CDR1 LNHDA, CDR2 SQIVND (reference sequence). With 5 bases clipped from V and 4 bases from J, the junction kept 23 bases outside the gene matches. The CDR3 has 20 amino acids.

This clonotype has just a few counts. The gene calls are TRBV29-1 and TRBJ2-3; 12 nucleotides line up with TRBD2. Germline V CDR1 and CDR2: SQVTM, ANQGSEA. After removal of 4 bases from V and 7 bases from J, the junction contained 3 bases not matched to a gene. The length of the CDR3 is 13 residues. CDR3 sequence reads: CSVGLAGANTQYF. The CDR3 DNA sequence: TGCAGCGTTGGACTAGCGGGGGCGAATACGCAGTATTTT.

The CDR3 region has the DNA TGTGCCAGCAGTGAAGATCGGCTGGACACCTCTCTTGAGCAGTACTTC. This sequence encodes CASSEDRLDTSLEQYF. The chain is built from TRBV6-1 and TRBJ2-7; tentative D call: TRBD1 (5 bases). There are 16 residues in the CDR3. Germline-derived CDR1 and CDR2 are MNHNS and SASEGT. The V end lost 1 base, the J end lost 7 bases, and 20 bases lay between the germline ends.

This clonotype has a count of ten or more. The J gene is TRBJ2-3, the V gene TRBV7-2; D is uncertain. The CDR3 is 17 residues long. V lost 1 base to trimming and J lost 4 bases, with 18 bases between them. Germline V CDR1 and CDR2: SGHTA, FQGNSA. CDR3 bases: TGTGCCAGCAGCTTAGTACCGAGCCTTGGGGTAGCAGATACGCAGTATTTT. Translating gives CASSLVPSLGVADTQYF.

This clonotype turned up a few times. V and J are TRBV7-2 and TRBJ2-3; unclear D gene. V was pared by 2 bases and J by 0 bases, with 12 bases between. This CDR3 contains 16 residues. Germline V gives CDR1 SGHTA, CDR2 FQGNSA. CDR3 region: CASSLLGHISTDTQYF. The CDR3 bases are TGTGCCAGCAGCTTACTAGGGCACATTAGCACAGATACGCAGTATTTT.

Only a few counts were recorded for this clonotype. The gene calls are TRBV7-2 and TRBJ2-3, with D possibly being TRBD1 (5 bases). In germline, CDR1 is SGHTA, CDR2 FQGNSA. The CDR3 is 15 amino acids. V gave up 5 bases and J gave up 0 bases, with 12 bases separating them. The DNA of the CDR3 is TGTGCCAGCAGCCCGCAGGGTAGTAGCACAGATACGCAGTATTTT. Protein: CASSPQGSSTDTQYF.

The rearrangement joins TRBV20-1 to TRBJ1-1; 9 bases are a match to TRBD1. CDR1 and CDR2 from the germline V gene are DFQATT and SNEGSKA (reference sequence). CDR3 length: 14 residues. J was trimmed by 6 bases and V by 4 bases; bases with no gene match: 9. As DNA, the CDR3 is TGCAGTGCTAACCGGGACAGGGTCAACCCTGAAGCTTTCTTT. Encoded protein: CSANRDRVNPEAFF.